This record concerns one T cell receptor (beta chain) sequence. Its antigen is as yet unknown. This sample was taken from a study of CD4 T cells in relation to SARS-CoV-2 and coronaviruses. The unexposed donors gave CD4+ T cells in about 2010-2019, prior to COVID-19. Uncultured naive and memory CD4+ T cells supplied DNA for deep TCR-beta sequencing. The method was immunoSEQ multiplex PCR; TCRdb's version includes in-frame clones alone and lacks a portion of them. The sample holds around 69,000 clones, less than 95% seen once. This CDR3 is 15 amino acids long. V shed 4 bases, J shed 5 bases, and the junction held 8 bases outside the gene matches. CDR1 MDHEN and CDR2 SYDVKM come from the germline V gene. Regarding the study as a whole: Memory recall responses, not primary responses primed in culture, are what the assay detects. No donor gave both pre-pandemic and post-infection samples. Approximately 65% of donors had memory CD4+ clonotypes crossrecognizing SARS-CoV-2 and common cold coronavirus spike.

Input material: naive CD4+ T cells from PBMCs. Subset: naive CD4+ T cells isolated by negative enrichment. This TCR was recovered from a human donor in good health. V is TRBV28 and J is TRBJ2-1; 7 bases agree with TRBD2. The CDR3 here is CASSSPSGNNNEQFF. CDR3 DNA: TGTGCCAGCAGTTCCCCAAGCGGGAATAACAATGAGCAGTTCTTC. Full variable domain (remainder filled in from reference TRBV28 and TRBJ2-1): DVKVTQSSRYLVKRTGEKVFLECVQDMDHENMFWYRQDPGLGLRLIYFSYDVKMKEKGDIPEGYSVSREKKERFSLILESASTNQTSMYLCASSSPSGNNNEQFFGPGTRLTVL.